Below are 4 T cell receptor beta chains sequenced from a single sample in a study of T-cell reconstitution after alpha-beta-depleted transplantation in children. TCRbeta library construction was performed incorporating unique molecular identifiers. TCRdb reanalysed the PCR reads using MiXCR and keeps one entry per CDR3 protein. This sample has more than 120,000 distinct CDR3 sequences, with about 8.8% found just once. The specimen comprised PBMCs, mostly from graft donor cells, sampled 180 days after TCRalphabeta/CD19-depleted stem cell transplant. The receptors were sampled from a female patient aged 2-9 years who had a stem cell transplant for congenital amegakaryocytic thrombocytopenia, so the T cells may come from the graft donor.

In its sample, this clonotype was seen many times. The chain's CDR3 is CASSRTGYGYTF. The CDR3, as DNA: TGTGCCAGCAGCCGGACAGGGTATGGCTACACCTTC. The chain recombines TRBV12-3 or TRBV12-4 with TRBJ1-2; 8 bases line up with TRBD1. This CDR3 spans 12 amino acids. Trimming cost V 6 bases and J 5 bases; bases outside gene matches: 2.

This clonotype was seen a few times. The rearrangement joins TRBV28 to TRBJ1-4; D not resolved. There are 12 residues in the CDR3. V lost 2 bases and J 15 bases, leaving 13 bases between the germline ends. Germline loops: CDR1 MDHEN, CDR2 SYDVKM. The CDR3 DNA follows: TGTGCCAGCAGTTTAAAACGGACTAGGGTGTTTTTT. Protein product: CASSLKRTRVFF.

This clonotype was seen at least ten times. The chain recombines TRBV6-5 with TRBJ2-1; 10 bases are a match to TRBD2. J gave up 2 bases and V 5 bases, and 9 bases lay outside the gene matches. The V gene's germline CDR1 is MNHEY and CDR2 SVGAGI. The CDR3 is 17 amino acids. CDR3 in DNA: TGTGCCAGCAGTACAACCCTAGCGGGAGAAGCCTACAATGAGCAGTTCTTC. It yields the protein CASSTTLAGEAYNEQFF.

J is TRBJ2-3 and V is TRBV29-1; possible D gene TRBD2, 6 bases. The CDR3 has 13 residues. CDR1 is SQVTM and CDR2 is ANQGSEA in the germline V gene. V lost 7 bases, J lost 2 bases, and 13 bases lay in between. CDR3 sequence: CSADGEATDTQYF. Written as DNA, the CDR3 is TGCAGCGCCGACGGGGAGGCCACAGATACGCAGTATTTT.